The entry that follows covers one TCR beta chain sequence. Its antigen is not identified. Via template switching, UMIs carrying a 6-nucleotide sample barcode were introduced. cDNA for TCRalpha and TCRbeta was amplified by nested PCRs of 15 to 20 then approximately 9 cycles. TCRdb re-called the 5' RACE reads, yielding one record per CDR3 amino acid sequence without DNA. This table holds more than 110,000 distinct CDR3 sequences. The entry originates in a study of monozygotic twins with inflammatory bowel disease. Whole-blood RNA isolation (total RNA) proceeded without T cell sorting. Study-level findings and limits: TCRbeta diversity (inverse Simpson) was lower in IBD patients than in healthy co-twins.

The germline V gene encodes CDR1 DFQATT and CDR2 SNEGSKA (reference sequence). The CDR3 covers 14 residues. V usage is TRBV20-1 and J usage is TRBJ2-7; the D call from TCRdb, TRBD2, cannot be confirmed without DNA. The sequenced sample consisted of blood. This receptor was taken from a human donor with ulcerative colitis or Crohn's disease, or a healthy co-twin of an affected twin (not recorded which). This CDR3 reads CSARSGEGSSEQYF.